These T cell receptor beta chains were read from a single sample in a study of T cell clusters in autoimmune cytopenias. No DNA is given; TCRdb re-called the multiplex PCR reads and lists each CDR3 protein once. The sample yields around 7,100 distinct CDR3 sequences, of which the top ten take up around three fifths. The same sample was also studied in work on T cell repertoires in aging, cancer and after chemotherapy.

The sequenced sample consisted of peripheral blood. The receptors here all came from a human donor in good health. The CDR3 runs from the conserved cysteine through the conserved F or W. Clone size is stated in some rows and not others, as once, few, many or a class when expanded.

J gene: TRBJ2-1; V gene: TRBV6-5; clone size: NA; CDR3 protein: CASSYSQRERDEQFF
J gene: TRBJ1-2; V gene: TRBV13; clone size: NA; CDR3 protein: CASSLWGRGYGYTF
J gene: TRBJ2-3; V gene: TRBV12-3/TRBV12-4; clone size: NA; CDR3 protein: CASRGGGGKTDTQYF
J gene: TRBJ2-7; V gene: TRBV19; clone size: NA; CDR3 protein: CASSRLAGESYEQYF
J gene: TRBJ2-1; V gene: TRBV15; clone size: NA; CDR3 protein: CATSRDLGEQFF
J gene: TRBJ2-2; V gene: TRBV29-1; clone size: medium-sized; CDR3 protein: CSVDSRGRTGELFF
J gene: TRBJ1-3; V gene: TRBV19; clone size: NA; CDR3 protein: CASRRTGNSGNTIYF
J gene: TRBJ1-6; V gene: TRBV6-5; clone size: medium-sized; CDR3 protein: CASTINHQGGSPLHF
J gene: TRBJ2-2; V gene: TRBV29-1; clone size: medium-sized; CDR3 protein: CSGTKGISTGELFF
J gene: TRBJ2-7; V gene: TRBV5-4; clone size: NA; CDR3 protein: CASSPGWGYYEQYF
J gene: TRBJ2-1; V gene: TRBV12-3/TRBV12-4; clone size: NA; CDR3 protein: CASYNSLGRNEQFF
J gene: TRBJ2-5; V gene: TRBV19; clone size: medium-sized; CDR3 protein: CASADRETQYF
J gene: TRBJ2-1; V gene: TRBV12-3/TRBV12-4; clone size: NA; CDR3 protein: CASSLEGRGGNEQFF
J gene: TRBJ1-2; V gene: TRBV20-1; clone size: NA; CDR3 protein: CSASRADYGYTF
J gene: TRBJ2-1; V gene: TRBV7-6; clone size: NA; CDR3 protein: CASTLGQGARGEQFF
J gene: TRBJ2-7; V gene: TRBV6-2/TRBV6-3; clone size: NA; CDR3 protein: CASRTASGSYIYEQYF
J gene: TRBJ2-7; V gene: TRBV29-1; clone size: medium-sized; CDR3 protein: CSVATSGFSYEQYF
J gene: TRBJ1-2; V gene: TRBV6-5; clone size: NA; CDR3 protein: CASRSEPYYGYTF
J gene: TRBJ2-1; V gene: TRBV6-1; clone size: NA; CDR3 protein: CASSEAGDNEQFF
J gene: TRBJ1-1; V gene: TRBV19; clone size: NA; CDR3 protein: CASSIVEGEAFF
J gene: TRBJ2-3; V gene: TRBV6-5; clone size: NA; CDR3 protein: CASGLSGTSTDTQYF
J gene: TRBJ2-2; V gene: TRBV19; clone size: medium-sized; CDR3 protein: CASSMIERTGELFF
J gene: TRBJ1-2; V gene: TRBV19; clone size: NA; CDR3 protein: CASRGGGTGYSGYTF
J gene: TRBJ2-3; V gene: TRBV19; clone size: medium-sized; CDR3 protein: CASRLTGTDTQYF
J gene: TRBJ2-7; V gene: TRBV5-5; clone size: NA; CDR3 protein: CASSLTGMRGEQYF
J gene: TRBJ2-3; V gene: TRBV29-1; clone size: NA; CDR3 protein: CSVGGGSGGFRGGDTQYF
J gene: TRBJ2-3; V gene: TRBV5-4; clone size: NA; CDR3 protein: CASSTGREGGTDTQYF
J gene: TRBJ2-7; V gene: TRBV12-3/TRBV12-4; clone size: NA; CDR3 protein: CASSLAGQGYEQYF
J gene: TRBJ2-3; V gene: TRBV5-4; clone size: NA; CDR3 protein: CASSPFLGATDTQYF
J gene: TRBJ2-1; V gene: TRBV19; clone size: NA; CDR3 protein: CASSIRATAGAYNEQFF
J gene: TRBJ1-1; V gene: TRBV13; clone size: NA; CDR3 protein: CASSPWQGDTEAFF
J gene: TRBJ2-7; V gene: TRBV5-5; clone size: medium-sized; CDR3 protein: CASSLGPPGSGAYEQYF
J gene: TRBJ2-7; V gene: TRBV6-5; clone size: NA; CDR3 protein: CASSYDNSYEQYF
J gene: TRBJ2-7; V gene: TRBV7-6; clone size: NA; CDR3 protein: CASSSGQGALEQYF